This is a list of T cell receptor beta chains from one sample in a study of shared T cell receptors in the human thymus. Method: immunoSEQ multiplex PCR; TCRdb's copy keeps in-frame clones and lacks some. The sample consists of hundreds of thousands of clones, around 89% of them appearing once. These data also featured in a second study, about human thymus T cells.

The sequenced sample was thymocytes. These TCRs come from a boy younger than two with a congenital heart defect. CDR3s include the opening cysteine and the closing phenylalanine or tryptophan. A D gene is named only where the DNA matches it firmly. Clone size is given for some rows only: seen once, a few or many times, or a class if the clone is expanded.

d_call	v_call	j_call	clone_size	cdr3_aa
NA	TRBV11-2	TRBJ1-1	NA	CASSIGYRWAEAFF
TRBD1	TRBV27	TRBJ1-5	NA	CASSPSTDREGSNQPQHF
NA	TRBV11-2	TRBJ2-1	NA	CAGTVGESSYNEQFF
TRBD1	TRBV29-1	TRBJ2-5	NA	CSVRAGQGQETQYF
NA	TRBV2	TRBJ2-7	NA	CASSLDFYSYEQYF
NA	TRBV29-1	TRBJ2-3	once	CSAKTFWRASLTDTQYF
TRBD2	TRBV4-3	TRBJ2-1	NA	CASSRGLAGDNEQFF
NA	TRBV27	TRBJ2-7	NA	CASSLRQFPYEQYF
NA	TRBV2	TRBJ2-3	NA	CASSGLQYF
TRBD2	TRBV7-3	TRBJ2-4	NA	CASSSLGRERDIQYF
NA	TRBV27	TRBJ2-7	once	CASSSGAYEQYF
TRBD2	TRBV4-2	TRBJ2-1	few	CASSPSSGGHNEQFF
TRBD2	TRBV27	TRBJ2-4	few	CASSPGLTYLAKNIQYF
NA	TRBV6-5	NA	NA	CASSPPRAETYEQYF
NA	TRBV28	TRBJ2-5	NA	CASRKSTYQETQYF
TRBD2	TRBV18	TRBJ2-3	NA	CASSRAGVTDTQYF
TRBD2	TRBV4-3	TRBJ2-1	NA	CASSQGGGTSGSKRFF
TRBD1	TRBV6-1	TRBJ1-2	NA	CASSLTPQGAYGYTF
TRBD2	TRBV4-3	TRBJ2-1	few	CASSQETSGSPLDEQFF
NA	TRBV4-3	TRBJ2-7	once	CASSRSYWAAPRADEQYF
TRBD2	TRBV29-1	TRBJ2-7	once	CSVSSLATPYEQYF
TRBD1	TRBV28	TRBJ2-5	NA	CASSSRTGEETQYF
NA	TRBV4-3	TRBJ2-1	once	CASSQDPPIAHPLNEQFF
TRBD1	TRBV29-1	TRBJ1-2	NA	CSVEDDRGRGGYTF
NA	TRBV7-9	TRBJ1-1	NA	CASSLGWGGTEAFF
NA	TRBV7-9	TRBJ2-7	NA	CASSRTTGSHYEQYF
NA	TRBV2	TRBJ2-5	NA	CASRRGVGQETQYF
NA	TRBV6-1	TRBJ2-3	NA	CASTPYPGADTQYF
TRBD2	TRBV10-3	TRBJ2-1	NA	CAISPGLGTYEQFF
NA	TRBV7-9	TRBJ1-1	NA	CASSLGRTSTEAFF
NA	TRBV4-3	TRBJ2-7	NA	CASSPLVVSYEQYF
NA	TRBV6-1	TRBJ1-5	NA	CASSDVPRTYSNQPQHF
NA	TRBV5-4	TRBJ2-3	NA	CASSLTGEQGGPTDTQYF
NA	TRBV5-1	TRBJ2-3	NA	CASEDRRDSSTDTQYF
TRBD2	TRBV4-1	TRBJ2-2	NA	CASSPDTGGTGELFF
TRBD1	TRBV15	TRBJ1-5	NA	CATSRRDRGPYSNQPQHF
NA	TRBV11-2	TRBJ2-7	NA	CASSLHSNEQYF
TRBD2	TRBV5-1	TRBJ2-1	NA	CASSLGLAEGNNEQFF
TRBD2	TRBV4-3	TRBJ2-1	NA	CASSQPTSGRNINEQFF
NA	TRBV7-3	TRBJ2-1	NA	CASSPFLANNEQFF